This note documents a single T cell receptor (beta chain) sequence. Its antigen target is currently unknown. Nothing much larger sits one base from this clone, and base qualities are not available. Using the deep immunoSEQ assay, TCR CDR3 regions were amplified from genomic DNA by multiplex PCR. Genomic DNA extracted from each cell subset was distributed evenly over all wells of several immunoSEQ 96-well plates, and each plate served as one replicate. For sorted subsets, approximately 190 ng genomic DNA, equal to 25,000 to 35,000 T cell genomes, was loaded into each replicate PCR. Purified libraries were quantified with a Qubit 3.0 fluorometer, sized on a Bioanalyzer 2100, and re-quantified with the KAPA Library Quantification kit. Every immunoSEQ 96-well plate was sequenced on a dedicated single-read 150-cycle Illumina NextSeq 550 flow cell. The paper's processing steps were these. Because the immunoSEQ output included only junctional sequences and no quality scores, the filtering could not be the same as the filtering used for full-length reads. Sequences were annotated with PyIR, a Python wrapper for IgBLAST v1.9, and V/J genes and CDR3 were assigned using IMGT germline references. Reads were filtered out if the reads had weak V/J assignments (E-value above 1e-6), no CDR3, stop codons, out-of-frame junctions, or ambiguous translated residues. A V3J clonotype was defined by an identical inferred V gene, J gene, and CDR3 amino acid sequence. Percentage overlap between repertoires was computed as shared unique clonotypes divided by the size of the smaller repertoire. Repertoire richness was assessed with RTK rarefaction, the Chao1 estimator, and Recon v2.1 estimates of unobserved clonotypes. OLGA was used to compute generation probabilities for all TCRbeta clonotypes that the gDNA method yielded from a handful of donors. Entries here come from immuneACCESS through TCRdb and include only in-frame sequences with V and J called. Some clones fail to appear in such tables; in the studies checked, an unresolved V gene covers under half of the shortfall, and the cause of the remainder is unknown. V, J and clone size reflect that table, while D and trimming were determined from the DNA. The sample includes about 1 million clones, with 60% to 80% observed a single time. About 1.5% of the sample goes to the ten largest clones.

This entry belongs to a study of shared clonotypes between healthy human individuals (TCRdb year 2020). For the study in its entirety: A few men and a couple of women, aged 18 to 49 years, made up the cohort. For each donor, three plates each were used for CD4 naive and CD4 memory, two plates were used for CD8 naive, and one plate was used for CD8 memory. To estimate repertoire size and how much clonotypes are shared between individuals, the study performed deep sequencing of blood TCR repertoires from about five healthy adults. To increase sequencing depth and limit assay-specific biases, different laboratories used diverse techniques to prepare libraries and sequence TCR repertoires. Per donor, leukapheresis produced somewhere between about 0.9 and 9.5 billion PBMCs.

CDR1 and CDR2 were assigned from the germline V gene as SGHDN and FVKESK. Reading from cysteine to phenylalanine, the CDR3 counts 15 amino acids. The DNA shown is the 45-base CDR3, in frame from base 1. V is reduced by 1 base and J by 2 bases, leaving a spacing of 12 bases between them. Healthy HIV-negative adults with no recently reported acute infections or vaccinations were included as donors. Every donor was a Caucasian adult residing in Nashville, Tennessee, USA. CD4+ T cells were enriched by magnetic negative selection; naive cells were then positively selected on CD45RA, and the negative fraction formed the memory subset. After blood collection by leukapheresis, PBMCs were isolated using Ficoll-Histopaque density gradient centrifugation and then cryopreserved in the vapor phase of liquid nitrogen. Analytical flow cytometry was used to check the purity and quantity of every magnetically sorted T cell population. Genomic DNA was isolated from every sorted fraction and measured by UV absorbance on a Nanodrop 2000c.

Overall study outcomes, separate from this receptor: Higher generation probabilities were observed for clonotypes shared by all four sorted-subset donors than for non-shared clonotypes. Across a few donors, approximately 5% of naive CD4, more than 3% of naive CD8, 2% to 2.5% of memory CD4, and over 0.35% of memory CD8 clonotypes were shared. Naive subsets generally had larger estimated clonotype richness than memory subsets. Even with the large sequencing depth, rarefaction of the sorted-subset datasets indicated that sequencing was incomplete. Pairwise subsampling indicated that sequencing depth was expected to affect the degree of clonotype sharing among donors. The genetic and exposure-history diversity represented was limited by the small number of donors. Sampling was restricted to blood, and TCR repertoires in tissue are likely to differ from TCR repertoires in blood.

This clonotype originated in a man younger than 35 in good health. This receptor chain uses TRBV14 and TRBJ2-7; the D gene is unclear. The sample comprised memory CD4+ T cells sorted from blood. The sample's cell subset or site label is to be understood as: CD45RA-negative fraction. The sequence in DNA is TGTGCCAGCAGCCAAGTTGCATCCTTCCCCTACGAGCAGTACTTC. This is translated as CASSQVASFPYEQYF.